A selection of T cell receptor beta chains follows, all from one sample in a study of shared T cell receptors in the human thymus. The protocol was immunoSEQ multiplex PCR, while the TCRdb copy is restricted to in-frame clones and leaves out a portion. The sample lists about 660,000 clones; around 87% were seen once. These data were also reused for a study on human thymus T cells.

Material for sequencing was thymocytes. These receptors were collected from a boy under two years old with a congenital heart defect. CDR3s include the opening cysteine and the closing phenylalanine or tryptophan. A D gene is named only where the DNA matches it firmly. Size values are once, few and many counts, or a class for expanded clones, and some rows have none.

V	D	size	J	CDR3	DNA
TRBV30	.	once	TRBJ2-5	CAAEGWETQYF	TGTGCCGCGGAGGGTTGGGAGACCCAGTACTTC
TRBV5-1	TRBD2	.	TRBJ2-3	CASTRTSGVHRTDTQYF	TGCGCCAGCACCAGGACTAGCGGGGTGCACCGCACAGATACGCAGTATTTT
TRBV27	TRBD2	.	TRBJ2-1	CASSLGTSSGRRHEQFF	TGTGCCAGCAGTTTAGGGACCTCTAGCGGGAGACGCCATGAGCAGTTCTTC
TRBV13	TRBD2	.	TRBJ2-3	CASSHGTSESDTQYF	TGTGCCAGCAGCCACGGGACTAGCGAATCAGATACGCAGTATTTT
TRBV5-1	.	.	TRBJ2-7	CASSLAPATRTYEQYF	TGCGCCAGCAGCTTGGCCCCTGCGACAAGAACCTACGAGCAGTACTTC
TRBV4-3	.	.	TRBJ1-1	CASSRLGRRPEAFF	TGCGCCAGCAGCCGGCTGGGGCGAAGGCCTGAAGCTTTCTTT
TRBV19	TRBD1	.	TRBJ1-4	CASSMMGQPDEKLFF	TGTGCCAGTAGTATGATGGGACAGCCAGATGAAAAACTGTTTTTT
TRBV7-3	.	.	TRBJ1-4	CASSLMRATNEKLFF	TGTGCCAGCAGCTTAATGCGTGCAACTAATGAAAAACTGTTTTTT
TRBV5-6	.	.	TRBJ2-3	CASSLLRSTDTQYF	TGTGCCAGCAGCTTGTTGCGCAGCACAGATACGCAGTATTTT
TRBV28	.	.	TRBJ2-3	CASSLHRTHWTDTQYF	TGTGCCAGCAGTTTACACCGGACTCATTGGACAGATACGCAGTATTTT
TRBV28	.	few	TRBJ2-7	CASSLFGFGEQYF	TGTGCCAGCAGTTTATTCGGGTTCGGCGAGCAGTACTTC
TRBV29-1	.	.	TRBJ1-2	CSVGAGAGAGYTF	TGCAGCGTCGGAGCGGGGGCCGGTGCAGGCTACACCTTC
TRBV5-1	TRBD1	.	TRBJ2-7	CASRDSDLYEQYF	TGTGCCAGCAGGGACAGCGACCTCTACGAGCAGTACTTC
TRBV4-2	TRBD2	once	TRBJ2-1	CASSQGSGLAGGGDEQFF	TGTGCCAGCAGCCAAGGGTCGGGTCTAGCGGGGGGCGGGGATGAGCAGTTCTTC
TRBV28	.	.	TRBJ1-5	CASGAAHF	TGTGCCAGCGGGGCCGCGCATTTT
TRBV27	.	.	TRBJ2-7	CASSFFWDCCF	TGTGCCAGCAGTTTCTTCTGGGACTGCTGCTTC
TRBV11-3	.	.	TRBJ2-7	CASSLDPTYEQYF	TGTGCCAGCAGCTTAGATCCCACCTACGAGCAGTACTTC
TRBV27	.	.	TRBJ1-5	CASSFSGDSNQPQHF	TGTGCCAGCAGTTTTTCGGGGGATAGCAATCAGCCCCAGCATTTT
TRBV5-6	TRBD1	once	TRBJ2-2	CASSLAQGDDTGELFF	TGTGCCAGCAGCTTGGCCCAGGGGGACGACACCGGGGAGCTGTTTTTT
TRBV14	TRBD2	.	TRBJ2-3	CASSPDSGGTDTQYF	TGTGCCAGCAGCCCTGATTCGGGGGGTACAGATACGCAGTATTTT
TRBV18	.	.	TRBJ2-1	CASSPPAGYNEQFF	TGTGCCAGCTCACCACCGGCGGGGTACAATGAGCAGTTCTTC
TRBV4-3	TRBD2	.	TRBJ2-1	CASSQDKRGATSSYNEQFF	TGCGCCAGCAGCCAAGATAAGCGGGGGGCCACGAGCTCCTACAATGAGCAGTTCTTC
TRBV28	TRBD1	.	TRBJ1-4	CASYRGFNEKLFF	TGTGCCAGCTACAGGGGTTTTAATGAAAAACTGTTTTTT
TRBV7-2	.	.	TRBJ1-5	CASSFLSTPYQPQHF	TGTGCCAGCAGCTTCCTCAGTACCCCATATCAGCCCCAGCATTTT
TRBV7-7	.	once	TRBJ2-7	CASSLVERASYEQYF	TGTGCTAGCAGCTTAGTCGAGAGAGCCTCCTACGAGCAGTACTTC
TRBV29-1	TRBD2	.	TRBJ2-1	CSVERTSGKYNEQFF	TGCAGCGTTGAAAGGACTAGCGGCAAATACAATGAGCAGTTCTTC